The 30 T cell receptor beta chains presented below share a single source sample, sequenced in a study of regulatory T cells in long-lasting Graves disease. HTBI primers from iRepertoire and Arm-PCR of CDR3 regions yielded the TCR beta libraries. In TCRdb, the multiplex PCR reads were re-called with MiXCR into one record per CDR3 protein. Of 440,000 or so distinct CDR3 sequences listed, 15% are singletons. This sample's time point: newly diagnosed GD, antithyroid drugs for less than 3 months. PBMCs were the source of the RNA used for TCR sequencing. The sample also formed part of further work on T cells in Graves' hyperthyroidism and ophthalmopathy.

The sequencing used peripheral blood mononuclear cells (PBMCs), collected at new diagnosis, from a patient treated with antithyroid drugs. These receptors all come from a young woman with Graves disease.

With respect to this clonotype: A read error is likely here: a far larger clone is one base away. The CDR3 spells CASSTNRAPDTQYF. The CDR3 DNA is TGTGCCAGCAGCACCAACCGTGCGCCAGATACGCAGTATTTT. The chain couples TRBV7-3 to TRBJ2-3; no clear D. Germline CDR1 SGHTA, CDR2 FQGTGA. CDR3 length: 14 amino acids. The V and J ends lost 5 bases and 4 bases respectively, with 13 bases between them. Looking up the rest from reference TRBV7-3 and TRBJ2-3 gives the full variable domain: GAGVSQTPSNKVTEKGKYVELRCDPISGHTALYWYRQSLGQGPEFLIYFQGTGAADDSGLPNDRFFAVRPEGSVSTLKIQRTERGDSAVYLCASSTNRAPDTQYFGPGTRLTVL.

This clonotype turned up a few times. The chain joins TRBV27 to TRBJ2-7, with a possible D match to TRBD1 (5 bases). CDR3 length equals 14 residues. Looked up from germline, CDR1 is MNHEY and CDR2 is SMNVEV (reference sequence). V was pared by 5 bases and J by 3 bases, with 14 bases between. Here the CDR3 DNA reads TGTGCCAGCAGTCGACAGATGCAAGACTACGAGCAGTACTTC. The encoded protein is CASSRQMQDYEQYF.

This clonotype was found many times. This chain joins TRBV27 and TRBJ2-7; D not resolved. This CDR3 is built from 16 residues. Germline V lookup: CDR1 MNHEY, CDR2 SMNVEV (reference sequence). With 6 bases removed from V and 0 bases from J, the gap between germline ends came to 18 bases. The CDR3 spells CASSSHASSVSYEQYF. CDR3 nucleotide sequence: TGTGCCAGCAGCTCTCATGCTAGTTCGGTCTCCTACGAGCAGTACTTC.

CDR3 sequence: CASRTGTYTDTQYF. CDR3 bases: TGTGCCAGTAGAACCGGGACATACACAGATACGCAGTATTTT. The J gene is TRBJ2-3, the V gene TRBV19; a weak D match, TRBD1 (6 bases). The germline V gene has CDR1 LNHDA and CDR2 SQIVND (reference sequence). V lost 6 bases and J 2 bases, leaving 12 bases between the germline ends. The CDR3 loop spans 14 amino acids.

This clonotype has ten or more counts. The rearrangement joins TRBV3-1 to TRBJ1-5, with D perhaps TRBD1 (6 bases). CDR3 length: 15 amino acids. V lost 4 bases to trimming and J lost 6 bases, with 16 bases between them. Germline V lookup: CDR1 LGHDT, CDR2 YNNKEL (reference sequence). CDR3 amino acids: CASSPQGVNGQPQHF. CDR3 coding DNA: TGTGCCAGCAGCCCACAGGGAGTGAACGGTCAGCCCCAGCATTTT.

This sequence joins TRBV7-9 and TRBJ1-2; 9 bases align to TRBD1. The CDR3 has 16 amino acids. V was pared by 6 bases and J by 4 bases, with 12 bases of the junction left unmatched. The germline V gene encodes CDR1 SEHNR and CDR2 FQNEAQ (reference sequence). The CDR3 loop is CASSSGTGINLYGYTF. The CDR3 nucleotides are TGTGCCAGCAGTTCCGGGACAGGGATTAATCTCTATGGCTACACCTTC.

This clonotype was recorded a few times. This chain joins TRBV10-3 and TRBJ2-7, with D tentatively TRBD1 or TRBD2 (5 bases each). This CDR3 has 13 residues. V lost 3 bases to trimming and J lost 1 base, with 7 bases between them. Germline CDR1 reads ENHRY; CDR2 reads SYGVKD. CDR3 bases: TGTGCCATCAGTGACGGGACGTCCTACGAGCAGTACTTC. Amino acids: CAISDGTSYEQYF.

This clonotype was recorded many times. The chain is built from TRBV28 and TRBJ1-1; D gene uncertain. This CDR3 comprises 13 residues. Germline lookup yields CDR1 MDHEN and CDR2 SYDVKM. Deletions cut 5 bases from V and 2 bases from J, with 9 bases between. CDR3 sequence: CASSLPSNTEAFF. For the CDR3, the DNA is TGTGCCAGCAGTCTACCTTCAAACACTGAAGCTTTCTTT.

V and J are TRBV28 and TRBJ1-4; no definite D call. The V end lost 3 bases, the J end lost 14 bases, and 10 bases lay between the germline ends. The CDR3 totals 11 residues. Germline CDR1 and CDR2: MDHEN and SYDVKM. The CDR3 loop reads CASSLGKSLFF. CDR3 coding DNA: TGTGCCAGCAGTTTGGGGAAGAGCCTGTTTTTT.

This clonotype was counted ten times or more. The chain uses TRBV28 and TRBJ2-7, with TRBD1 identical over 7 bases. V was clipped by 4 bases and J by 0 bases; unmatched bases: 6. Germline V gene lookup returns CDR1 MDHEN and CDR2 SYDVKM. The CDR3 sequence is 15 residues long. The CDR3 DNA reads as TGTGCCAGCAGTTCCCCCGGGACAGCCTCCTACGAGCAGTACTTC. Its translation is CASSSPGTASYEQYF.

The chain has TRBV19 and TRBJ2-3; perhaps TRBD2 as D (5 bases). CDR3 length: 16 residues. The ends were cut back, 10 bases at V and 2 bases at J, with 22 bases in the middle. Per the germline V gene, CDR1 is LNHDA and CDR2 is SQIVND (reference sequence). The CDR3, as DNA: TGTGCCAATAACCTCCGGGGTAGCGCCTCCACAGATACGCAGTATTTT. Translating gives CANNLRGSASTDTQYF.

The rearrangement joins TRBV15 to TRBJ2-7; TRBD1 agrees at 9 bases. J gave up 3 bases and V 2 bases, and 2 bases lay outside the gene matches. Germline lookup yields CDR1 LNHNV and CDR2 YYDKDF (reference sequence). This CDR3 spans 14 amino acids. CDR3 region: CATSRRTGDYEQYF. In DNA form, the CDR3 reads TGTGCCACCAGCAGAAGGACAGGGGACTACGAGCAGTACTTC.

This clonotype was detected only a few times. J is TRBJ2-7 and V is TRBV12-5; D gene ambiguous. From germline, CDR1 is LGHNT and CDR2 FRNRAP. The CDR3 has 11 residues. V was pared by 3 bases and J by 5 bases, with 5 bases between. The CDR3 DNA reads as TGTGCTAGTGGTTTCGGACACGAGCAGTACTTC. Protein sequence: CASGFGHEQYF. Full variable domain (missing parts from reference TRBV12-5 and TRBJ2-7): DARVTQTPRHKVTEMGQEVTMRCQPILGHNTVFWYRQTMMQGLELLAYFRNRAPLDDSGMPKDRFSAEMPDATLATLKIQPSEPRDSAVYFCASGFGHEQYFGPGTRLTVT.

This clonotype was recorded only once. V gene TRBV7-2 combines with J gene TRBJ2-2; TRBD2 aligns across 10 bases. This CDR3 is built from 17 residues. Germline loops: CDR1 SGHTA, CDR2 FQGNSA. Germline trimming cut 1 base from V and 8 bases from J; bases unmatched to any gene: 10. CDR3 sequence (DNA): TGTGCCAGCAGCTTAGTCGGGACTAGCGTCGCGCGGGGGGAGCTGTTTTTT. The encoded protein is CASSLVGTSVARGELFF.

Details on this clonotype: Just one base apart from a much larger clone, this may be a read error. The chain combines TRBV10-3 with TRBJ2-7, with 12 bases that match TRBD2. Germline V gene lookup returns CDR1 ENHRY and CDR2 SYGVKD. Trimming removed 4 bases from V and 7 bases from J; junction bases left unmatched: 5. The CDR3 spans 14 residues. As DNA, the CDR3 is TGTGCCATCAGTGGCGGACTAGCGGGGAATGAGCAGTACTTC. Amino acids: CAISGGLAGNEQYF.

This clonotype was found a few times. V usage is TRBV9 and J usage is TRBJ2-7; 13 bases are a match to TRBD2. The CDR3 is 16 residues long. Germline CDR1 is SGDLS and CDR2 is YYNGEE. After removal of 1 base from V and 6 bases from J, the junction contained 7 bases not matched to a gene. The CDR3 region has the DNA TGTGCCAGCAGCGTAACTAGCGGGAGGGGGACTGGCGAGCAGTACTTC. Protein product: CASSVTSGRGTGEQYF.

The sample holds many counts of this clonotype. CDR3 sequence: CASSPTLGNEQFF. The CDR3 DNA reads TGTGCCAGCTCTCCCACCTTGGGGAATGAGCAGTTCTTC. The chain links TRBV18 to TRBJ2-1, with no clear D. Per germline, CDR1 KGHSH and CDR2 LQKENI. The CDR3 extends over 13 amino acids. The V and J ends lost 6 bases and 7 bases respectively, with 13 bases between them.

This chain connects TRBV10-1 to TRBJ2-1; TRBD1 is a possible D gene (6 bases). The CDR3 runs 16 residues. Looked up from germline, CDR1 is WNHNN and CDR2 is SYGVQD (reference sequence). The ends were cut back, 2 bases at V and 7 bases at J, with 18 bases in the middle. The CDR3 DNA reads as TGCGCCAGCAGTGAGCGTGTGGTACAGGGAAAAAATGAGCAGTTCTTC. As protein: CASSERVVQGKNEQFF.

This sequence joins TRBV7-9 and TRBJ1-2, with TRBD1 identical over 9 bases. Germline CDR1 SEHNR, CDR2 FQNEAQ (reference sequence). The CDR3 covers 14 residues. Trimming removed 1 base from V and 6 bases from J; junction bases left unmatched: 3. CDR3 DNA sequence: TGTGCCAGCAGCTTAGACAGGGGGCACGATGGCTACACCTTC. This translates into CASSLDRGHDGYTF.

Ten or more counts support this clonotype. V gene TRBV13 combines with J gene TRBJ2-1; 11 nucleotides line up with TRBD2. The CDR3 contains 18 residues. Germline loops: CDR1 PRHDT, CDR2 FYEKMQ (reference sequence). With V trimmed by 4 bases and J by 4 bases, 12 bases remained unmatched. The CDR3 coding sequence is TGTGCCAGCAGCTCCCTCCTAGCGGGAGGAGAGATGTACAATGAGCAGTTCTTC. Translation: CASSSLLAGGEMYNEQFF.

This clonotype has at least ten counts. The chain combines TRBV20-1 with TRBJ2-3; TRBD2 might be the D (5 bases). Trimming pared 3 bases from V and 0 bases from J, leaving 10 bases between. The CDR3 length is 14 residues. Germline assignment: CDR1 DFQATT and CDR2 SNEGSKA (reference sequence). CDR3 coding DNA: TGCAGTGCTAGCCCGTGGACTAGCACAGATACGCAGTATTTT. It yields the protein CSASPWTSTDTQYF.

This clonotype occurred many times. This chain uses TRBV28 with TRBJ1-1; no firm D call. CDR3 length: 11 amino acids. Looked up from germline, CDR1 is MDHEN and CDR2 is SYDVKM. CDR3 nucleotides: TGTGTGGCCCTGGGCTATAGCAAAGCTTTCTTT. Protein sequence: CVALGYSKAFF.

The table lists this clonotype with many counts. This chain connects TRBV5-1 to TRBJ1-2; a possible D gene is TRBD1 (5 bases). Trimming left V 6 bases short and J 0 bases short, with 12 bases between. Germline V gene data show CDR1 as SGHRS and CDR2 as YFSETQ. The CDR3 contains 14 residues. The CDR3 DNA follows: TGCGCCAGCACCACCGGGACGGCTAACTATGGCTACACCTTC. This codes for CASTTGTANYGYTF.

This clonotype was observed many times. The rearrangement uses TRBV7-3 and TRBJ2-7, with a tentative D call TRBD2 (6 bases). The CDR3 is 14 amino acids. Germline V gene data show CDR1 as SGHTA and CDR2 as FQGTGA. Trimming shortened V by 4 bases and J by 4 bases, and 14 bases separated the two germline ends. The CDR3 DNA is TGTGCCAGCAGCTCCTCGGGGGACGGGTACGAGCAGTACTTC. Its translation is CASSSSGDGYEQYF.

This clonotype was found many times. The chain employs TRBV6-1 and TRBJ2-7; either TRBD1 or TRBD2 may fit D (5 bases each). Trimming cost V 3 bases and J 2 bases, with 17 bases left between them. The CDR3 is 16 amino acids. Germline V lookup: CDR1 MNHNS, CDR2 SASEGT. The CDR3 reads CASSDRDPKWTYEQYF. CDR3 nucleotides: TGTGCCAGCAGTGACCGGGACCCAAAGTGGACCTACGAGCAGTACTTC.

At least ten counts were recorded for this clonotype. The V and J genes are TRBV28 and TRBJ1-1, with a possible D match to TRBD1 (5 bases). Germline V CDR1 and CDR2: MDHEN, SYDVKM. The CDR3 is 14 amino acids. V lost 4 bases and J lost 1, with 10 bases in between. The CDR3 region is CASSSGRSNTEAFF. In nucleotides, the CDR3 is TGTGCCAGCAGTTCGGGACGGTCGAACACTGAAGCTTTCTTT. Full variable domain (outside the CDR3, taken from reference TRBV28 and TRBJ1-1): DVKVTQSSRYLVKRTGEKVFLECVQDMDHENMFWYRQDPGLGLRLIYFSYDVKMKEKGDIPEGYSVSREKKERFSLILESASTNQTSMYLCASSSGRSNTEAFFGQGTRLTVV.

The sample holds a few counts of this clonotype. This chain uses TRBV4-1 with TRBJ2-2; D unclear. The CDR3 is 12 amino acids. The germline gives CDR1 MGHRA, CDR2 YSYEKL. V was pared by 3 bases and J by 6 bases, with 5 bases between. The CDR3 sequence is CASSHQSGELFF. In DNA form, the CDR3 reads TGCGCCAGCAGCCACCAATCCGGGGAGCTGTTTTTT.

This clonotype has only a few counts. In DNA form, the CDR3 reads TGCGCCAGCAGTGAAATGGCCCTACCGAGAGGCGAGCAGTACTTC. This gives the protein CASSEMALPRGEQYF. The chain is built from TRBV10-1 and TRBJ2-7, with no clear D. The CDR3 sequence is 15 residues long. Germline V lookup: CDR1 WNHNN, CDR2 SYGVQD (reference sequence). With 3 bases removed from V and 6 bases from J, the gap between germline ends came to 18 bases.

J is TRBJ1-4 and V is TRBV30; 7 bases align to TRBD1. The ends lost 3 bases at V and 12 bases at J; junction bases unmatched: 7. The CDR3 has 12 amino acids. Germline loops: CDR1 GTSNPN, CDR2 SVGIG (reference sequence). CDR3 region: CAWRLQGFELFF. The CDR3 DNA reads TGTGCCTGGAGATTACAGGGGTTCGAACTGTTTTTT. The whole variable domain, filled in from reference TRBV30 and TRBJ1-4, reads SQTIHQWPATLVQPVGSPLSLECTVEGTSNPNLYWYRQAAGRGLQLLFYSVGIGQISSEVPQNLSASRPQDRQFILSSKKLLLSDSGFYLCAWRLQGFELFFGSGTQLSVL.

This clonotype has at least ten counts. The chain uses TRBV2 and TRBJ2-2, with TRBD2 matching 9 bases. The CDR3 loop spans 15 amino acids. Germline values: CDR1 SNHLY, CDR2 FYNNEI. Trimming at V came to 6 bases and at J to 6 bases, leaving 8 bases not matched to a gene. CDR3 sequence reads: CASRMSSGSAGELFF. The CDR3 region has the DNA TGTGCCAGCAGGATGAGTAGCGGGAGTGCCGGGGAGCTGTTTTTT.